These 19 T cell receptor beta chains were all obtained from the same sample, sequenced in a study of blood T cells in healthy people across ages. A second PCR, run for about 7 to 11 cycles, used a sample-barcoded 5' primer plus a J-beta primer mix. TCRdb re-derived calls from the 5' RACE reads in MiXCR, one entry per CDR3 protein. The sample yields around 1.7 million distinct CDR3 sequences, approximately 30% seen once. Sequencing used blood. All receptors come from a woman aged 25-40 years in good health.

This clonotype was detected many times. This rearrangement joins TRBV12-3 or TRBV12-4 to TRBJ2-5; no clear D. Trimming cost V 4 bases and J 1 base, with 13 bases left between them. The CDR3 extends over 15 amino acids. CDR3 bases: TGTGCCAGCAGTTCCCGTCGGGCGTTCCAAGAGACCCAGTACTTC. Protein product: CASSSRRAFQETQYF.

This clonotype turned up a few times. The gene calls are TRBV20-1 and TRBJ1-6; tentative D call: TRBD1 (5 bases). Trimming removed 0 bases from V and 1 base from J, with 16 bases in between. This CDR3 is 18 amino acids long. The germline gives CDR1 DFQATT, CDR2 SNEGSKA (reference sequence). The CDR3 loop is CSAREGAGRGSYNSPLHF. DNA of the CDR3: TGCAGTGCTAGAGAAGGAGCGGGAAGGGGATCCTATAATTCACCCCTCCACTTT.

This clonotype was counted only a few times. The V and J genes are TRBV6-5 and TRBJ1-1; D uncertain. CDR3 size: 15 residues. Germline CDR1 is MNHEY and CDR2 is SVGAGI. Trimming shortened V by 0 bases and J by 8 bases, and 16 bases separated the two germline ends. CDR3 loop: CASSYSNRVALEAFF. CDR3 nucleotide sequence: TGTGCCAGCAGTTACTCGAATCGGGTTGCTCTAGAAGCTTTCTTT.

The chain has TRBV5-1 and TRBJ2-5, with a possible D match to TRBD2 (6 bases). This CDR3 is 14 amino acids long. Per the germline V gene, CDR1 is SGHRS and CDR2 is YFSETQ. V was trimmed by 1 base and J by 4 bases, leaving 11 bases between them. CDR3 in DNA: TGCGCCAGCAGCTTGTTCGGGGGTGGAGAGACCCAGTACTTC. Its protein product is CASSLFGGGETQYF. Supplemented by reference TRBV5-1 and TRBJ2-5, the full variable domain reads KAGVTQTPRYLIKTRGQQVTLSCSPISGHRSVSWYQQTPGQGLQFLFEYFSETQRNKGNFPGRFSGRQFSNSRSEMNVSTLELGDSALYLCASSLFGGGETQYFGPGTRLLVL.

V and J are TRBV5-4 and TRBJ2-1; perhaps D is TRBD1 or TRBD2 (5 bases each). Germline V gene lookup returns CDR1 SGHNT and CDR2 YYREEE (reference sequence). The CDR3 is 15 amino acids. The V and J ends lost 3 bases and 1 base respectively, with 11 bases between them. The CDR3 here is CASSSRQRSYNEQFF. In nucleotides, the CDR3 is TGTGCCAGCAGCTCCAGACAGCGGTCCTACAATGAGCAGTTCTTC.

J is TRBJ2-3 and V is TRBV7-7; TRBD2 matches at 11 bases. J gave up 1 base and V 5 bases, and 5 bases lay outside the gene matches. CDR3 size: 16 residues. Germline CDR1 and CDR2: SSHAT and FNYEAQ (reference sequence). The CDR3 loop is CASSALLAGGTDTQYF. CDR3 sequence (DNA): TGTGCCAGCAGCGCCCTACTAGCGGGGGGCACAGATACGCAGTATTTT. The variable domain in full, with the rest retrieved from reference TRBV7-7 and TRBJ2-3, is GAGVSQSPRYKVTKRGQDVTLRCDPISSHATLYWYQQALGQGPEFLTYFNYEAQPDKSGLPSDRFSAERPEGSISTLTIQRTEQRDSAMYRCASSALLAGGTDTQYFGPGTRLTVL.

This chain joins TRBV7-2 and TRBJ2-5, with 10 bases aligning to TRBD1. Germline V gives CDR1 SGHTA, CDR2 FQGNSA. J lost 4 bases, V lost 3 bases, and 5 bases had no gene match. This CDR3 is 15 amino acids long. The CDR3 region has the DNA TGTGCCAGCAGCTTCTGGGACAGGGGTTTAGAGACCCAGTACTTC. Translating gives CASSFWDRGLETQYF.

This chain uses TRBV7-2 with TRBJ2-5, with D possibly TRBD2 on 6 matching bases. The CDR3 sequence is 17 residues long. V shed 2 bases and J shed 0 bases, with 16 bases lying between them. Germline values: CDR1 SGHTA, CDR2 FQGNSA. CDR3 loop: CASSLSLGLPYQETQYF. The DNA of the CDR3 is TGTGCCAGCAGCTTATCACTCGGACTACCGTACCAAGAGACCCAGTACTTC.

The chain links TRBV5-5 to TRBJ2-1; 14 bases align to TRBD2. Germline-derived CDR1 and CDR2 are SGHKS and YYEKEE (reference sequence). Trimming took 6 bases from V and 0 from J; bases not matched to a gene: 8. The CDR3 sequence is 18 residues long. CDR3 sequence: CASTQTSGGASSYNEQFF. The CDR3 bases are TGTGCCAGCACCCAGACTAGCGGGGGGGCCAGCTCCTACAATGAGCAGTTCTTC.

This clonotype was seen a handful of times. This rearrangement joins TRBV28 to TRBJ2-1, with 7 bases fitting TRBD2. Germline V gives CDR1 MDHEN, CDR2 SYDVKM. V shed 7 bases and J 0 bases; nucleotides not matched to a gene: 6. This CDR3 is built from 15 residues. CDR3 bases: TGTGCCAGCAAGGCGGGAGCGGGCTCCTACAATGAGCAGTTCTTC. This encodes CASKAGAGSYNEQFF.

The chain recombines TRBV30 with TRBJ2-7; 10 positions agree with TRBD1. CDR3 length: 14 residues. In germline, CDR1 is GTSNPN, CDR2 SVGIG (reference sequence). With 5 bases clipped from V and 2 bases from J, the junction kept 6 bases outside the gene matches. This CDR3 reads CAWHPGTGAYEQYF. In DNA, the CDR3 is TGTGCCTGGCACCCCGGGACAGGGGCCTACGAGCAGTACTTC.

This clonotype was observed a handful of times. The gene calls are TRBV15 and TRBJ2-7; D possibly corresponds to TRBD1 (6 bases). V lost 2 bases and J 2 bases, leaving 13 bases between the germline ends. Germline CDR1 and CDR2: LNHNV and YYDKDF (reference sequence). CDR3 length equals 15 residues. DNA for the CDR3: TGTGCCACCAGCAGATCTGGGGGACAACCCTACGAGCAGTACTTC. It encodes CATSRSGGQPYEQYF.

This chain uses TRBV5-1 with TRBJ2-1, with 10 bases fitting TRBD2. The germline V gene has CDR1 SGHRS and CDR2 YFSETQ. V shed 3 bases, J shed 4 bases, and the junction held 7 bases outside the gene matches. The CDR3 spans 16 residues. CDR3 bases: TGCGCCAGCAGCTCTGGGACTAGCGCCTTTTACAATGAGCAGTTCTTC. It yields the protein CASSSGTSAFYNEQFF.

This clonotype was detected a few times. V and J are TRBV29-1 and TRBJ2-1; 10 nucleotides match TRBD2. V was clipped by 2 bases and J by 2 bases; unmatched bases: 9. The CDR3 is made up of 17 amino acids. The germline V gene has CDR1 SQVTM and CDR2 ANQGSEA. The CDR3 here is CSVESGRLAGAYNEQFF. The CDR3 coding sequence is TGCAGCGTTGAATCAGGTCGGCTAGCGGGAGCCTACAATGAGCAGTTCTTC.

The table lists this clonotype with a few counts. CDR3 DNA: TGCAGCGTTGTCCAGACTAGCGGGAGAGACAATGAGCAGTTCTTC. The encoded protein is CSVVQTSGRDNEQFF. This chain uses TRBV29-1 with TRBJ2-1; TRBD2 agrees at 12 bases. CDR3 size: 15 residues. The germline V gene encodes CDR1 SQVTM and CDR2 ANQGSEA. V gave up 4 bases and J gave up 5 bases; unmatched junction bases: 6.

The chain has TRBV9 and TRBJ1-1; 12 nucleotides agree with TRBD1. This CDR3 is 14 amino acids long. V trimming: 4 bases; J trimming: 10 bases; junction bases outside the gene matches: 8. Germline V gene sequence: CDR1 SGDLS, CDR2 YYNGEE. The CDR3 sequence: CASSMGQGARGAFF. The CDR3 DNA reads TGTGCCAGCAGCATGGGACAGGGGGCGCGAGGAGCTTTCTTT.

The CDR3 protein is CSVETSGGPYNEQFF. Written as DNA, the CDR3 is TGCAGCGTTGAGACTAGCGGGGGCCCTTACAATGAGCAGTTCTTC. The V and J genes are TRBV29-1 and TRBJ2-1; TRBD2 aligns across 12 bases. Germline CDR1 and CDR2: SQVTM and ANQGSEA. J was trimmed by 4 bases and V by 3 bases; bases with no gene match: 4. CDR3 length equals 15 residues.

The rearrangement links TRBV7-3 to TRBJ2-1, with TRBD1 identical over 8 bases. Germline CDR1 and CDR2: SGHTA and FQGTGA. Trimming cost V 5 bases and J 4 bases; bases outside gene matches: 7. There are 15 residues in the CDR3. The CDR3 spells CASSVGTGKYNEQFF. DNA for the CDR3: TGTGCCAGCAGCGTCGGGACAGGAAAATACAATGAGCAGTTCTTC. Full variable domain (missing parts from reference TRBV7-3 and TRBJ2-1): GAGVSQTPSNKVTEKGKYVELRCDPISGHTALYWYRQSLGQGPEFLIYFQGTGAADDSGLPNDRFFAVRPEGSVSTLKIQRTERGDSAVYLCASSVGTGKYNEQFFGPGTRLTVL.

This clonotype was seen at least ten times. The rearrangement links TRBV7-9 to TRBJ2-7, with D hard to call. The CDR3 covers 12 residues. V was clipped by 2 bases and J by 4 bases, with 6 bases between them. The V gene's germline CDR1 is SEHNR and CDR2 FQNEAQ (reference sequence). The CDR3 is CASSLKEYEQYF. The CDR3 region has the DNA TGTGCCAGCAGCTTAAAGGAGTACGAGCAGTACTTC. The whole variable domain, filled in from reference TRBV7-9 and TRBJ2-7, reads DTGVSQNPRHKITKRGQNVTFRCDPISEHNRLYWYRQTLGQGPEFLTYFQNEAQLEKSRLLSDRFSAERPKGSFSTLEIQRTEQGDSAMYLCASSLKEYEQYFGPGTRLTVT.